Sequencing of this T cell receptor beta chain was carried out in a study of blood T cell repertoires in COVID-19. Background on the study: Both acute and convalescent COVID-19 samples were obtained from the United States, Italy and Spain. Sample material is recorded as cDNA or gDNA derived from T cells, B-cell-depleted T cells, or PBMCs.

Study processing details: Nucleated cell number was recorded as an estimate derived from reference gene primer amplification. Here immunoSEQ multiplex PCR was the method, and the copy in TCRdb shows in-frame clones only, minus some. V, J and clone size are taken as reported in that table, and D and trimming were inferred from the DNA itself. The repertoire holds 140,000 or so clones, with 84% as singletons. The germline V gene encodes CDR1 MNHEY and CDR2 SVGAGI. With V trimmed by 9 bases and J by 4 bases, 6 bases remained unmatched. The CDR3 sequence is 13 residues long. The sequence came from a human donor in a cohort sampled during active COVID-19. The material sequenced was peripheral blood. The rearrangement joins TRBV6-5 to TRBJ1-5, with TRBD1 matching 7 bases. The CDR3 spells CASAEGANQPQHF. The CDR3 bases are TGTGCCAGTGCTGAGGGGGCTAATCAGCCCCAGCATTTT.